This T cell receptor (beta chain) appears in the sequencing data of a study of T cells in Graves' hyperthyroidism and ophthalmopathy. About the research overall: Peripheral blood was taken when the disease was first diagnosed, before any treatment began.

This clonotype was counted at least ten times. What it binds is unknown. The study's findings and limits: Stable hyperthyroidism was told apart from ophthalmopathy by a model built on 13 V-J features.

The CDR3 regions of TCR beta were amplified from RNA transcripts. First-round RT-PCR of the TCR CDR3 relied on the HTBI primer set. A single record per CDR3 protein comes from TCRdb applying MiXCR to the multiplex PCR reads. This table holds around 300,000 distinct CDR3 sequences, 14% found once. In germline, CDR1 is KGHSH, CDR2 LQKENI. The CDR3 extends over 15 amino acids. V gave up 4 bases and J gave up 0 bases, with 12 bases separating them. Sequencing used blood. The clonotype was recovered from a woman in her thirties with Graves' hyperthyroidism. The chain uses TRBV18 and TRBJ2-5; no firm D call. CDR3 amino acids: CASSRSTSYQETQYF. The CDR3 DNA is TGTGCCAGCTCACGATCAACGTCCTACCAAGAGACCCAGTACTTC.